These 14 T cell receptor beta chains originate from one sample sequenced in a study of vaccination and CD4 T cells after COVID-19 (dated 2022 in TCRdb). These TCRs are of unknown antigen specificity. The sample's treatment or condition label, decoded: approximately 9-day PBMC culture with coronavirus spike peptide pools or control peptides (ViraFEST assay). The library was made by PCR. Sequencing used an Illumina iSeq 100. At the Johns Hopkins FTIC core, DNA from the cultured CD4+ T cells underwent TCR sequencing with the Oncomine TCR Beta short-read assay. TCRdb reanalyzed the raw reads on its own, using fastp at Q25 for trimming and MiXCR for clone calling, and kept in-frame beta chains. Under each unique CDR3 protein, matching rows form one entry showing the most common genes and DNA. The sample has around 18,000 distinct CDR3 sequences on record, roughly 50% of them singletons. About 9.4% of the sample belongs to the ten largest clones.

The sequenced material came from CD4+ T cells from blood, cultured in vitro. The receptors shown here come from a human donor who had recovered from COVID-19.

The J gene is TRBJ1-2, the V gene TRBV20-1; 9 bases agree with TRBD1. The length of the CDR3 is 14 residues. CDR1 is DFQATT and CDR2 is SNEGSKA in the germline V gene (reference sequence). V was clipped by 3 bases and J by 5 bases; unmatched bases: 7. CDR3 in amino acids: CSASPGQGGYGYTF. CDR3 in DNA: TGCAGTGCTAGTCCGGGACAGGGCGGGTATGGCTACACCTTC.

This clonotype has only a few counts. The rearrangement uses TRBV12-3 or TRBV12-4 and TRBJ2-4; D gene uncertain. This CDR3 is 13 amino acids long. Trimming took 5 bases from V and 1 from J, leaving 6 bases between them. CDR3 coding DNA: TGTGCCAGCAGTCGGTGGGCCAAAAACATTCAGTACTTC. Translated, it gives CASSRWAKNIQYF.

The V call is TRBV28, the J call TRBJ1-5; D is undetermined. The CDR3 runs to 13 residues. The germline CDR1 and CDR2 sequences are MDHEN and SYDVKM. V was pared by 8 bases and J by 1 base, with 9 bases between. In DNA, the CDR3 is TGTGCCAGCCTTGGGAGGAGCAATCAGCCCCAGCATTTT. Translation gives CASLGRSNQPQHF.

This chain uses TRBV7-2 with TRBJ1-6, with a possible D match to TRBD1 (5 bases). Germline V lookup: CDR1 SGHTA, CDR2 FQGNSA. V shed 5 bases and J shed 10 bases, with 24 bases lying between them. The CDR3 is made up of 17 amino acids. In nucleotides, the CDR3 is TGTGCCAGCAGCCAAGCCCAAAACCTCCGAGGGGCCTCACCCCTCCACTTT. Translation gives CASSQAQNLRGASPLHF.

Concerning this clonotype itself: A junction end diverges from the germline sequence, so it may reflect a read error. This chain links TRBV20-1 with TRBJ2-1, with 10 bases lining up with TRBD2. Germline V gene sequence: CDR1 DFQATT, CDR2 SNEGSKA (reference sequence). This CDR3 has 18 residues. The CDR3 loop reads CSARSFSGRSSSYNEQFF. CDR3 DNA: TGTAGTGCTAGATCTTTTAGCGGGAGGTCCAGCTCCTACAATGAGCAGTTCTTC.

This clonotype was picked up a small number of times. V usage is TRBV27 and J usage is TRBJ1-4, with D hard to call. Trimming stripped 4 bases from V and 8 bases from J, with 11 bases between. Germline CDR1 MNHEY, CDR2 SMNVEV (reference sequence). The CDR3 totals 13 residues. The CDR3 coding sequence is TGTGCCAGCAGTTCCGGAATTGGCGAAAAACTGTTTTTT. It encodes CASSSGIGEKLFF.

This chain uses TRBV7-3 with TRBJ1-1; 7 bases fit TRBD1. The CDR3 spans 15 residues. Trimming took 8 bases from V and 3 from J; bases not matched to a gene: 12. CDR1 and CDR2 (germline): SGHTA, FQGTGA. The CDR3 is CASGAVFRGDTEAFF. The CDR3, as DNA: TGTGCCAGCGGGGCCGTTTTCAGGGGGGACACTGAAGCTTTCTTT.

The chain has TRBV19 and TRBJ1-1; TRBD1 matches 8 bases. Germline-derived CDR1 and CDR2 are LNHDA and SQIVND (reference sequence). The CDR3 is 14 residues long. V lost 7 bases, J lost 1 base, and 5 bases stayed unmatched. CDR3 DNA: TGTGCCAGTACCCCCGGACAGGGGAACACTGAAGCTTTCTTT. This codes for CASTPGQGNTEAFF. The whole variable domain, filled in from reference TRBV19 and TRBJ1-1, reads DGGITQSPKYLFRKEGQNVTLSCEQNLNHDAMYWYRQDPGQGLRLIYYSQIVNDFQKGDIAEGYSVSREKKESFPLTVTSAQKNPTAFYLCASTPGQGNTEAFFGQGTRLTVV.

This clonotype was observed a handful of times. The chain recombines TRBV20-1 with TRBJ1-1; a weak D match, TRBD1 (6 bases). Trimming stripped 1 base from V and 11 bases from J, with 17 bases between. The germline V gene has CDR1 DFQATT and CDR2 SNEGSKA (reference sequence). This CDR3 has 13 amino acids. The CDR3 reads CSARARTYQGAFF. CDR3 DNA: TGCAGTGCTAGAGCTCGGACCTACCAGGGGGCTTTCTTT.

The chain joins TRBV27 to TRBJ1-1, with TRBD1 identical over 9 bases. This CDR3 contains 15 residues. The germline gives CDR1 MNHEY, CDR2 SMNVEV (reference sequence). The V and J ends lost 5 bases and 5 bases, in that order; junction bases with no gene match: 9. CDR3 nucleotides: TGTGCCAGCAGTGCGCCACAGGGGGCGCAGACTGAAGCTTTCTTT. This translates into CASSAPQGAQTEAFF.

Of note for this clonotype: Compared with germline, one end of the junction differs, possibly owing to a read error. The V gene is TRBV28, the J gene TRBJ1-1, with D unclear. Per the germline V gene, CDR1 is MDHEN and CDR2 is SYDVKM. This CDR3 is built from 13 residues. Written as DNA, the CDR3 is TGTGCCGGCAGTCCCCTAGCGAAGACTGAAGCTTTCTTT. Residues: CAGSPLAKTEAFF.

This CDR3 reads CASSIRGPNYGYTF. The CDR3 region has the DNA TGTGCCAGTAGTATACGGGGGCCTAACTATGGCTACACCTTC. The rearrangement links TRBV19 to TRBJ1-2; a possible D gene is TRBD1 (6 bases). In germline, CDR1 is LNHDA, CDR2 SQIVND (reference sequence). This CDR3 is 14 amino acids long. Trimming stripped 2 bases from V and 0 bases from J, with 7 bases between.

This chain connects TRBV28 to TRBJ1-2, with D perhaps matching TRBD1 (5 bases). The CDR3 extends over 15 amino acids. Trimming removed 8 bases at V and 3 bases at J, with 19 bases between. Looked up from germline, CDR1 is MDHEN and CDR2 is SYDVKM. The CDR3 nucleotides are TGTGCCAGCGTGGTTGGGGGACCTCTCGACTATGGCTACACCTTC. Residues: CASVVGGPLDYGYTF.

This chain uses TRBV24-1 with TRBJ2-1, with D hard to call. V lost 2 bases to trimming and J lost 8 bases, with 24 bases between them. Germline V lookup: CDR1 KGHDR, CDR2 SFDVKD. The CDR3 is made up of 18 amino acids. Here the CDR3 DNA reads TGTGCCACCAGTGATTCAATGGGTCCACGTAACCCCGCCCATGAGCAGTTCTTC. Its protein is CATSDSMGPRNPAHEQFF.